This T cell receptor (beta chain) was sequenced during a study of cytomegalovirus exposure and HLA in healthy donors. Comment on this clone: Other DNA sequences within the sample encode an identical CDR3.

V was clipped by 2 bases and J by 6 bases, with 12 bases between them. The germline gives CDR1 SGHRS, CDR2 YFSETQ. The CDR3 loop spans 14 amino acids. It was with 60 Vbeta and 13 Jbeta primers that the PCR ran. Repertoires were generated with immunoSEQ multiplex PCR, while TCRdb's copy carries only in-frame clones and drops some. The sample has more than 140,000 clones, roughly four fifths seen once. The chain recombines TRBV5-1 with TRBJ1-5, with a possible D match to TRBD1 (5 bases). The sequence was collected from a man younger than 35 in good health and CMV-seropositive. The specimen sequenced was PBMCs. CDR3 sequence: CASSLKGEGQPQHF. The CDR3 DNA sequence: TGCGCCAGCAGCTTAAAAGGGGAAGGTCAGCCCCAGCATTTT.